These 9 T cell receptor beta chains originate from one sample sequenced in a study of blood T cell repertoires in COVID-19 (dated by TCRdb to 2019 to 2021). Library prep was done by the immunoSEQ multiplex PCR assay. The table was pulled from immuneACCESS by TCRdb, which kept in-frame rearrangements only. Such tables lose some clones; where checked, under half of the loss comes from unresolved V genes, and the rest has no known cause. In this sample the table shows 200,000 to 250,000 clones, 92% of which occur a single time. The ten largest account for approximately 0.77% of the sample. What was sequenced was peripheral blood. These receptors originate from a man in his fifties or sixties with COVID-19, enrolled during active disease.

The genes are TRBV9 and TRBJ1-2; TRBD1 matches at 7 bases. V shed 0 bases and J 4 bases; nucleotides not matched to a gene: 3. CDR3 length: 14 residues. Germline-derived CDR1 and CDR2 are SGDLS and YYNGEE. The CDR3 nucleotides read TGTGCCAGCAGCGTAGGGTCAGGGGGCTATGGCTACACCTTC. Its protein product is CASSVGSGGYGYTF.

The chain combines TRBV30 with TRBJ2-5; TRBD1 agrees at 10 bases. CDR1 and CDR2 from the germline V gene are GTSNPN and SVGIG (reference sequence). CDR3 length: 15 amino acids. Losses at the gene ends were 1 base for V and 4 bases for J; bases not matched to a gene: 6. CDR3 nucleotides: TGTGCCTGGAGTGCCCCGGGACAGGGGCTAGAGACCCAGTACTTC. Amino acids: CAWSAPGQGLETQYF.

CDR3 protein: CAIPQGICSYNSPLHF. DNA of the CDR3: TGTGCCATTCCACAGGGGATTTGTTCCTATAATTCACCCCTCCACTTT. J is TRBJ1-6 and V is TRBV5-3; TRBD1 agrees at 7 bases. TRBV5-3 is reported as an ORF; its role is uncertain. V gave up 9 bases and J gave up 1 base; unmatched junction bases: 10. The CDR3 is 16 residues long.

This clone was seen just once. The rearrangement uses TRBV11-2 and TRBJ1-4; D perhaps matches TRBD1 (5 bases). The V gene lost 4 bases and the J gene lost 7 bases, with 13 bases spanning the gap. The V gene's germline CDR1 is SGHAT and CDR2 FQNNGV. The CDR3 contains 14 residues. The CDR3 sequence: CASSSSGRGEKLFF. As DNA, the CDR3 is TGTGCCAGCAGCTCATCAGGGAGGGGTGAAAAACTGTTTTTT.

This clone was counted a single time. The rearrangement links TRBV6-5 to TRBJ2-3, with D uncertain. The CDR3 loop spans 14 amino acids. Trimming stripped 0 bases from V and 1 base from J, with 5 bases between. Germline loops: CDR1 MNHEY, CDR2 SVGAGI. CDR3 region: CASSYSSGTDTQYF. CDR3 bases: TGTGCCAGCAGTTACTCCAGCGGCACAGATACGCAGTATTTT.

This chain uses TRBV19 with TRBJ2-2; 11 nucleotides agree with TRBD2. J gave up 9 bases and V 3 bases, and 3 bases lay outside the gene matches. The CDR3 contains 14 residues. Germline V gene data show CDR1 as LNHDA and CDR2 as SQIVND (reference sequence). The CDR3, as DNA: TGTGCCAGTAGTATGGGGACTAGCGGCCGGGAGCTGTTTTTT. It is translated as CASSMGTSGRELFF.

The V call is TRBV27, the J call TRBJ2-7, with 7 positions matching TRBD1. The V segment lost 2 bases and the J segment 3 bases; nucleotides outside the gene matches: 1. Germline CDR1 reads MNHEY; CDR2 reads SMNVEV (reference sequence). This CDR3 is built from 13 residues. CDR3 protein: CASSLGTVYEQYF. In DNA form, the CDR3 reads TGTGCCAGCAGTTTAGGGACAGTCTACGAGCAGTACTTC.

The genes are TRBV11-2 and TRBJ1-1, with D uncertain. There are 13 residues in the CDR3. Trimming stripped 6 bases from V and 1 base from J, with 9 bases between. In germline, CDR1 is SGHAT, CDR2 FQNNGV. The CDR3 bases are TGTGCCAGCAGTTTTACAGAGAACACTGAAGCTTTCTTT. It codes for CASSFTENTEAFF.

The CDR3 coding sequence is TGTGCCAGCTCACTCATCTCCATAGAAAACAATTCACCCCTCCACTTT. Protein: CASSLISIENNSPLHF. The chain links TRBV18 to TRBJ1-6; D is uncertain. Germline CDR1 is KGHSH and CDR2 is LQKENI. Trimming took 4 bases from V and 7 from J, leaving 17 bases between them. CDR3 length: 16 residues.